This record covers a single TCR beta chain. Germline V gene lookup returns CDR1 SNHLY and CDR2 FYNNEI. The CDR3 spans 14 residues. V shed 7 bases, J shed 4 bases, and the junction held 7 bases outside the gene matches. The sample comes from a study of blood T cell repertoires in COVID-19. Sequenced by immunoSEQ multiplex PCR; TCRdb stores in-frame clones only, minus some. This table has 300,000 or so clones, approximately 90% appearing once. The chain recombines TRBV2 with TRBJ1-1, with 9 positions matching TRBD1. The sample consisted of PBMCs or T cells enriched from blood (not recorded which). This clonotype originated in a woman aged 18-30 years who had recovered from COVID-19. The CDR3 nucleotides read TGTGCCAGCAACAGGGGGCAGAGGGGCACTGAAGCTTTCTTT. This gives the protein CASNRGQRGTEAFF.